This record concerns one T cell receptor (beta chain) sequence. These data come from a study of blood T cell repertoires in COVID-19. Looking at the study overall: Whether acute or convalescent, the COVID-19 samples came from the United States, Italy and Spain. PBMCs, B-cell-depleted T cells, or T cells provided the cDNA or gDNA that made up the material.

Study processing details: Estimated nucleated cell counts came from reference gene primer amplification. Sequenced by immunoSEQ multiplex PCR; TCRdb stores in-frame clones only, minus some. Clone size and V and J calls were adopted from that table, with D and trimming inferred from the DNA. The sample lists roughly 440,000 clones; about 91% were seen once. V was trimmed by 2 bases and J by 2 bases, leaving 9 bases between them. The germline CDR1 and CDR2 sequences are MNHEY and SVGAGI. The CDR3 is made up of 14 amino acids. Seattle participants joined during active infection and were tracked over time.

The material sequenced was peripheral blood. This TCR derives from a woman in her forties or fifties with COVID-19, enrolled during active disease. This chain joins TRBV6-5 and TRBJ2-5; possible D gene TRBD2, 6 bases. DNA for the CDR3: TGTGCCAGCAGTTACCCGGGGGATCAAGAGACCCAGTACTTC. Translated: CASSYPGDQETQYF.